The next 32 T cell receptor beta chains were all read from a single sample in a study of prognosis after radiotherapy for stage I lung cancer. The authors amplified TCR beta CDR3 from genomic DNA using two-round multiplex PCR. First-round PCR, the initial amplification, used primers specific to each TRBV and TRBJ gene. MiXCR, applied by TCRdb to the multiplex PCR reads, yields one record per CDR3 protein. The sample records fewer than 40,000 distinct CDR3 sequences, about 42% being singletons. Material: PBMCs, obtained before or after stereotactic body radiation therapy (not recorded which). These receptor sequences come from a donor over 45 with non-small cell lung cancer.

Many counts were recorded for this clonotype. The V gene is TRBV7-9, the J gene TRBJ2-1; D is unclear. The CDR3 sequence is 12 residues long. CDR1 and CDR2 from the germline V gene are SEHNR and FQNEAQ (reference sequence). Trimming removed 2 bases from V and 6 bases from J, with 5 bases in between. The CDR3 loop reads CASSLSANEQFF. DNA for the CDR3: TGTGCCAGCAGCTTATCGGCCAATGAGCAGTTCTTC. The full variable domain, rest sourced from reference TRBV7-9 and TRBJ2-1, is DTGVSQNPRHKITKRGQNVTFRCDPISEHNRLYWYRQTLGQGPEFLTYFQNEAQLEKSRLLSDRFSAERPKGSFSTLEIQRTEQGDSAMYLCASSLSANEQFFGPGTRLTVL.

J is TRBJ2-6 and V is TRBV7-3; 10 bases are shared with TRBD1. Unmatched junction bases numbered 4, after V lost 9 bases and J lost 5 bases. This CDR3 has 14 residues. CDR1 and CDR2 from the germline V gene are SGHTA and FQGTGA. The CDR3 coding sequence is TGTGCCAGGTGGGACAGGGGCTGGGCCAACGTCCTGACTTTC. Protein sequence: CARWDRGWANVLTF.

This clonotype has at least ten counts. The CDR3 DNA follows: TGCGCCAGCAGCCAAGTAGAGCGGGGGACGACGAGCACCGGGGAGCTGTTTTTT. It specifies CASSQVERGTTSTGELFF. V gene TRBV4-1 combines with J gene TRBJ2-2; 8 bases align to TRBD2. Germline-derived CDR1 and CDR2 are MGHRA and YSYEKL. V was clipped by 1 base and J by 4 bases; unmatched bases: 11. There are 18 residues in the CDR3.

The table lists this clonotype with many counts. The chain combines TRBV6-1 with TRBJ2-1; 14 bases fit TRBD2. Germline CDR1 MNHNS, CDR2 SASEGT. J gave up 7 bases and V 6 bases, and 8 bases lay outside the gene matches. The CDR3 loop spans 16 amino acids. Here the CDR3 reads CASSRRLAGGGNEQFF. CDR3 coding DNA: TGTGCCAGCAGCCGAAGACTAGCGGGGGGGGGGAATGAGCAGTTCTTC.

The J gene is TRBJ1-5, the V gene TRBV20-1, with TRBD1 matching over 7 bases. CDR3 length: 13 amino acids. In germline, CDR1 is DFQATT, CDR2 SNEGSKA (reference sequence). The J segment lost 3 bases and the V segment lost 6 bases, leaving 5 bases of the junction unmatched. This chain's CDR3 is CSAGTEPNQPQHF. CDR3 DNA sequence: TGCAGTGCAGGGACAGAACCCAATCAGCCCCAGCATTTT.

This clonotype was counted many times. The rearrangement uses TRBV5-4 and TRBJ2-1; D perhaps matches TRBD2 (5 bases). Trimming shortened V by 4 bases and J by 4 bases, and 15 bases separated the two germline ends. This CDR3 is built from 15 residues. Germline assignment: CDR1 SGHNT and CDR2 YYREEE (reference sequence). The CDR3 DNA follows: TGTGCCAGCAGCGAAACTGGAGCGGCTTACAATGAGCAGTTCTTC. This codes for CASSETGAAYNEQFF.

Written as DNA, the CDR3 is TGCAGTGCGTTGGACAATCACTCTGGAAACACCATATATTTT. Amino acid sequence: CSALDNHSGNTIYF. This chain connects TRBV20-1 to TRBJ1-3, with D possibly being TRBD1 (5 bases). The CDR3 is 14 residues long. Trimming left V 6 bases short and J 0 bases short, with 12 bases between. Germline V gives CDR1 DFQATT, CDR2 SNEGSKA (reference sequence).

In its sample, this clonotype was seen many times. This sequence joins TRBV2 and TRBJ1-2, with D tentatively TRBD1 (5 bases). V was shortened by 2 bases and J by 6 bases, with 7 bases between the two germline ends. The CDR3 is 12 amino acids. From germline, CDR1 is SNHLY and CDR2 FYNNEI. In DNA, the CDR3 is TGTGCCAGCAGTGAACGGGGGAATGGCTACACCTTC. Translation gives CASSERGNGYTF.

This clonotype was detected many times. The J gene is TRBJ2-5, the V gene TRBV30; D ambiguous. V gave up 1 base and J gave up 7 bases, with 7 bases separating them. CDR3 length: 11 residues. Germline V gives CDR1 GTSNPN, CDR2 SVGIG (reference sequence). The CDR3 DNA reads as TGTGCCTGGAGTGACCTCGGGACCCAGTACTTC. This codes for CAWSDLGTQYF.

About this clonotype: It is likely a read error: a sequence one base away is far more abundant. Because the CDR3 is missing its conserved closing phenylalanine or tryptophan, this is likely a read error. The J gene is TRBJ2-7, the V gene TRBV6-8; 7 nucleotides match TRBD1. Per the germline V gene, CDR1 is MNHGY and CDR2 is SAAAGT. Trimming at V came to 9 bases and at J to 3 bases, leaving 8 bases not matched to a gene. This CDR3 comprises 13 residues. DNA for the CDR3: TGTGCCAGTACAGACAGGGCTGACTACGAGCAGTACTTA. As protein: CASTDRADYEQYL.

The sample holds many counts of this clonotype. The chain combines TRBV27 with TRBJ2-6, with D possibly matching TRBD1 (5 bases). Trimming took 8 bases from V and 3 from J, leaving 20 bases between them. This CDR3 spans 17 amino acids. CDR1 MNHEY and CDR2 SMNVEV come from the germline V gene (reference sequence). This chain's CDR3 is CASGVRAGFFGANVLTF. The CDR3 DNA reads TGTGCCAGCGGGGTACGGGCAGGGTTCTTTGGGGCCAACGTCCTGACTTTC.

J is TRBJ1-2 and V is TRBV6-1; D gene unclear. Germline CDR1 reads MNHNS; CDR2 reads SASEGT. Trimming cost V 5 bases and J 2 bases, with 15 bases left between them. CDR3 length: 15 amino acids. CDR3: CASSTTGTGNYGYTF. CDR3 in DNA: TGTGCCAGCAGTACAACCGGTACGGGAAACTATGGCTACACCTTC.

This clonotype was detected once. J is TRBJ2-7 and V is TRBV18; a possible D gene is TRBD1 (5 bases). Germline loops: CDR1 KGHSH, CDR2 LQKENI. This CDR3 region has 13 residues. Trimming pared 2 bases from V and 4 bases from J, leaving 9 bases between. CDR3 region: CASSPTGQYEQYF. The CDR3 bases are TGTGCCAGCTCACCAACAGGTCAATACGAGCAGTACTTC.

This clonotype showed up many times. V usage is TRBV7-9 and J usage is TRBJ2-2; TRBD2 is a possible D gene (7 bases). Germline V gives CDR1 SEHNR, CDR2 FQNEAQ (reference sequence). The CDR3 spans 21 residues. Deletions cut 4 bases from V and 4 bases from J, with 31 bases between. In nucleotides, the CDR3 is TGTGCCAGCAGCTCCTGGGCTGGGGGGGCAGGTGCGGGACGACGCACCGGGGAGCTGTTTTTT. Amino acids: CASSSWAGGAGAGRRTGELFF. Full variable domain (remainder filled in from reference TRBV7-9 and TRBJ2-2): DTGVSQNPRHKITKRGQNVTFRCDPISEHNRLYWYRQTLGQGPEFLTYFQNEAQLEKSRLLSDRFSAERPKGSFSTLEIQRTEQGDSAMYLCASSSWAGGAGAGRRTGELFFGEGSRLTVL.

Note on this clonotype: A far larger clone lies a single base away; this is likely a read error. This chain uses TRBV7-9 with TRBJ1-1; D possibly corresponds to TRBD1 (6 bases). Germline CDR1 reads SEHNR; CDR2 reads FQNEAQ (reference sequence). The CDR3 runs to 18 residues. Deletions cut 2 bases from V and 6 bases from J, with 25 bases between. The CDR3 spells CASSLKAGHRDGEPEAFF. DNA of the CDR3: TGTGCCAGCAGCTTAAAAGCGGGCCACAGGGATGGGGAACCTGAAGCTTTCTTT.

This clonotype was observed at least ten times. This chain connects TRBV5-4 to TRBJ1-2, with D maybe TRBD1 (6 bases). The germline V and J ends were trimmed by 0 bases and 4 bases, with 7 bases remaining between them. The CDR3 length is 13 residues. Germline V lookup: CDR1 SGHNT, CDR2 YYREEE (reference sequence). The CDR3 spells CASSLEGGYGYTF. CDR3 DNA sequence: TGTGCCAGCAGCTTGGAAGGGGGCTATGGCTACACCTTC. The full variable domain, in which reference TRBV5-4 and TRBJ1-2 provide the parts outside the CDR3, is ETGVTQSPTHLIKTRGQQVTLRCSSQSGHNTVSWYQQALGQGPQFIFQYYREEENGRGNFPPRFSGLQFPNYSSELNVNALELDDSALYLCASSLEGGYGYTFGSGTRLTVV.

This clonotype was counted many times. This chain connects TRBV13 to TRBJ2-2, with 8 positions matching TRBD2. Germline CDR1 and CDR2: PRHDT and FYEKMQ (reference sequence). Trimming removed 6 bases from V and 4 bases from J; junction bases left unmatched: 7. CDR3 length equals 15 residues. CDR3 bases: TGTGCCAGCAGATCCCTTGCGGGAGGCACCGGGGAGCTGTTTTTT. Translating gives CASRSLAGGTGELFF.

There are many counts of this clonotype. The J gene is TRBJ2-1, the V gene TRBV12-3 or TRBV12-4, with no clear D. V lost 9 bases to trimming and J lost 0 bases, with 9 bases between them. This CDR3 is built from 13 residues. The CDR3 DNA is TGTGCCAGTTCGTTTAGCTCCTACAATGAGCAGTTCTTC. It specifies CASSFSSYNEQFF.

This clonotype occurred a few times. The rearrangement uses TRBV5-4 and TRBJ2-1; 10 bases line up with TRBD2. The germline V gene encodes CDR1 SGHNT and CDR2 YYREEE (reference sequence). CDR3 length: 16 amino acids. V lost 3 bases to trimming and J lost 9 bases; unmatched junction nucleotides: 12. The CDR3 here is CASSSASQRGGVEQFF. For the CDR3, the DNA is TGTGCCAGCAGCTCAGCCTCCCAGCGGGGGGGCGTTGAGCAGTTCTTC.

The V call is TRBV6-4, the J call TRBJ2-2, with 8 bases aligning to TRBD1. After removal of 4 bases from V and 4 bases from J, the junction contained 8 bases not matched to a gene. The CDR3 extends over 16 amino acids. Per germline, CDR1 MRHNA and CDR2 SNTAGT. In DNA form, the CDR3 reads TGTGCCAGCAGTGCCTCACCGGGACAGGCCACCGGGGAGCTGTTTTTT. Its protein product is CASSASPGQATGELFF.

This chain links TRBV19 with TRBJ2-1; 11 nucleotides agree with TRBD2. CDR3 length: 14 amino acids. Germline V gives CDR1 LNHDA, CDR2 SQIVND (reference sequence). The junction had 8 bases not matched to a gene; V was cut back by 8 bases and J by 8 bases. The CDR3 is CASRTSGSIDEQFF. In DNA, the CDR3 is TGTGCCAGTCGAACTAGCGGGAGTATCGATGAGCAGTTCTTC.

This clonotype appeared many times. V usage is TRBV30 and J usage is TRBJ1-6; 8 bases match TRBD1. The CDR3 spans 13 residues. V gave up 6 bases and J gave up 7 bases; unmatched junction bases: 5. Germline-derived CDR1 and CDR2 are GTSNPN and SVGIG (reference sequence). CDR3 protein: CACNGQGNSPLHF. For the CDR3, the DNA is TGTGCCTGCAACGGACAGGGAAATTCACCCCTCCACTTT.

Of note for this clonotype: This likely reflects a read error, since a far larger clone is one base away. This sequence joins TRBV6-4 and TRBJ1-2; 10 bases map to TRBD1. Germline V gene lookup returns CDR1 MRHNA and CDR2 SNTAGT. CDR3 length: 15 amino acids. The CDR3, as DNA: TGTGCCAGCAGTGAAGGCGGACAGGGGGACTATTGCTACACCTTC. Amino acids: CASSEGGQGDYCYTF.

As concerns this clonotype: One junction end does not reproduce the germline sequence, and a read error may be involved. This chain joins TRBV11-2 and TRBJ2-2; 10 nucleotides align to TRBD1. The CDR3 has 14 amino acids. Germline V gene lookup returns CDR1 SGHAT and CDR2 FQNNGV. The CDR3 loop reads CASSGTGVTVELFF. The CDR3, as DNA: TGTGCCAGCAGTGGGACAGGGGTCACCGTGGAGCTGTTTTTT.

The genes are TRBV6-2 or TRBV6-3 and TRBJ2-7; 8 bases match TRBD2. The CDR3 spans 15 residues. CDR1 MNHEY and CDR2 SVGEGT come from the germline V gene. V trimming: 5 bases; J trimming: 6 bases; junction bases outside the gene matches: 12. The CDR3 region has the DNA TGTGCCAGCAGTCATACCGGGACTAGAGGGCCCGAGCAGTACTTC. This encodes CASSHTGTRGPEQYF.

CDR3 residues: CASSFQNSPIHF. The DNA for the CDR3 is TGTGCCAGCAGTTTTCAAAATTCACCCATACACTTT. The V gene is TRBV27, the J gene TRBJ1-6, with D unclear. The ends were cut back, 3 bases at V and 19 bases at J, with 16 bases in the middle. Germline V gene sequence: CDR1 MNHEY, CDR2 SMNVEV (reference sequence). The CDR3 contains 12 residues.

Worth noting for this clonotype: At one end, the junction sequence differs from germline, possibly due to a read error. The V and J genes are TRBV19 and TRBJ1-5; no reliable D call. The CDR3 totals 15 residues. The V gene's germline CDR1 is LNHDA and CDR2 SQIVND (reference sequence). The DNA for the CDR3 is TGTGCCATTAGTGTAGGAGGTCGCCTAAATCAGCCCCAGCATTTT. It encodes CAISVGGRLNQPQHF. Full variable domain (rest looked up from reference TRBV19 and TRBJ1-5): DGGITQSPKYLFRKEGQNVTLSCEQNLNHDAMYWYRQDPGQGLRLIYYSQIVNDFQKGDIAEGYSVSREKKESFPLTVTSAQKNPTAFYLCAISVGGRLNQPQHFGDGTRLSIL.

Many counts were recorded for this clonotype. The chain uses TRBV6-4 and TRBJ1-4; perhaps TRBD1 as D (5 bases). Trimming removed 4 bases at V and 5 bases at J, with 14 bases between. The CDR3 has 15 amino acids. Germline assignment: CDR1 MRHNA and CDR2 SNTAGT. CDR3 amino acids: CASSAFPGGNEKLFF. CDR3 sequence (DNA): TGTGCCAGCAGTGCCTTCCCGGGGGGGAATGAAAAACTGTTTTTT.

This clonotype was counted ten times or more. The CDR3 sequence is CASSPLETVLGYTF. The CDR3 nucleotides are TGTGCCAGCAGCCCCCTGGAGACAGTTCTCGGCTACACCTTC. The J gene is TRBJ1-2, the V gene TRBV7-8; tentative D call: TRBD1 (5 bases). This CDR3 spans 14 amino acids. The V gene's germline CDR1 is SGHVS and CDR2 FQNEAQ. V lost 5 bases and J 8 bases, leaving 18 bases between the germline ends.

This clonotype appeared many times. The chain recombines TRBV7-9 with TRBJ1-6, with TRBD1 matching over 8 bases. Looked up from germline, CDR1 is SEHNR and CDR2 is FQNEAQ (reference sequence). Trimming removed 10 bases from V and 0 bases from J; junction bases left unmatched: 8. The CDR3 has 16 amino acids. CDR3 protein: CAIGQGPSSYNSPLHF. CDR3 in DNA: TGTGCCATCGGACAGGGCCCCAGCTCCTATAATTCACCCCTCCACTTT.

Concerning this clonotype itself: Germline and junction disagree at one end, which may indicate a read error. The rearrangement uses TRBV28 and TRBJ1-5; D may be TRBD1 (6 bases). The V gene's germline CDR1 is MDHEN and CDR2 SYDVKM. The CDR3 is 17 residues long. Here the CDR3 reads CASNGLVGAVGNQPHHF. The CDR3 DNA follows: TGTGCCAGCAATGGCCTAGTGGGGGCTGTAGGGAATCAGCCCCATCATTTT.

A note on this clonotype: This likely comes from a read error, as the CDR3 has no conserved phenylalanine or tryptophan at its end. The rearrangement uses TRBV13 and TRBJ1-2; D uncertain. Germline CDR1 is PRHDT and CDR2 is FYEKMQ (reference sequence). CDR3 size: 12 residues. With 3 bases removed from V and 8 bases from J, the gap between germline ends came to 10 bases. The CDR3 DNA is TGTGCCAGCAGCTTGGGAGAGGGAGGCTACACCGTC. This codes for CASSLGEGGYTV.